The source of this T cell receptor (beta chain) is a study of CD8+CD57+ T cells in acquired aplastic anemia (dated by TCRdb to 2017 to 2018). For context, the study as a whole: DNA extracted from sorted CD4+ and CD8+ cells had a mean of about 3 ug, with a range of roughly 0.18 to 27.4 ug. Mean read counts for healthy donor samples were around 10 million for CD4+ cells and 11.0 million for CD8+ cells. What the research found in general, with its limitations: Although roughly 30 CD8+ CDR3 sequences were shared by patients and controls, these sequences appeared highly expressed in patients and within the immunodominant clones of patients. No significant difference in CD8+ Simpson's diversity was found between patients and healthy controls (P=0.060).

In the study, sorted CD4+ and CD8+ blood T cells from patients with severe aplastic anemia and from healthy subjects underwent deep sequencing of TCR repertoires. Ficoll-Paque density gradient centrifugation was used to isolate peripheral blood mononuclear cells. Before DNA was extracted, CD4+ and CD8+ T cells were sorted using either FACS or magnetic beads. Genomic DNA served as template for TCR beta VDJ combination and CDR3 sequence profiling. An Illumina HiSeq 2000 was the platform used for TCR repertoire sequencing. The study's processing was this. Repertoire assessment relied on Simpson's diversity index, CDR3 size and DJ length profiles, and TRBV/TRBJ rearrangement plots. The immunodominant clone was defined as the most abundant DNA sequence in deep sequencing data. CDR3 amino acid sequences were screened for sharing across subjects and were compared with published repertoires and the VDJdb database. In TCRdb, the public reads were trimmed at Q25 with fastp and aligned with MiXCR, with productive beta chains retained. Records with the same CDR3 protein are collapsed into one entry carrying the most frequent genes and DNA. TCRdb's processing, not the authors', yielded these V and J calls. For this sample the table gives 350,000 to 450,000 distinct CDR3 sequences, of which approximately 70% were detected only once. Clones ranked in the top ten supply 3% to 4.5% of the sample.

For this clonotype: There is no known antigen for this receptor. No qualities accompany the bases; no much larger clone lies one base away.

The CDR3 starts with the cysteine, ends with the phenylalanine, and has 15 residues. Just the 45-base CDR3 DNA is kept, in frame starting at base 1. The germline V gene encodes CDR1 MGHRA and CDR2 YSYEKL. At the junction V is shortened by 0 bases and J by 6 bases, with 15 bases in between. The chain uses TRBV4-1 and TRBJ2-7; too little of a D gene remains to name it. The sequence derives from a human donor in good health, serving as a control. Sequences were obtained from sorted CD4+, CD8+, or CD8+CD57+ T cells (not recorded which) from PBMCs. This receptor has the CDR3 CASSQEAGFPGEQYF. The DNA sequence is TGCGCCAGCAGCCAAGAGGCTGGATTTCCTGGCGAGCAGTACTTC.